These 15 T cell receptor beta chains were all obtained from the same sample, sequenced in a study of vaccination and CD4 T cells after COVID-19. Antigens of these TCRs are unknown. Noted treatment: roughly ten-day PBMC culture with coronavirus spike peptide pools or control peptides (ViraFEST assay). Scientists ran DNA taken from cultured CD4+ T cells through the Oncomine TCR Beta short-read assay for sequencing. TCRdb reprocessed the PCR reads via MiXCR and lists one record per CDR3 protein. The sample lists 8,500 to 11,000 distinct CDR3 sequences, under 75% occurring once. The sequenced material came from CD4+ T cells from blood, cultured in vitro. These receptors originate from a human donor who had recovered from COVID-19.

The rearrangement uses TRBV2 and TRBJ1-5; D gene ambiguous. The CDR3 loop spans 11 amino acids. Germline V lookup: CDR1 SNHLY, CDR2 FYNNEI. Trimming left V 6 bases short and J 5 bases short, with 5 bases between. CDR3 bases: TGTGCCAGCAGGAGGGATCAGCCCCAGCATTTT. This gives the protein CASRRDQPQHF.

This clonotype appeared once. CDR3 residues: CASSPHRELNTEAFF. In DNA, the CDR3 is TGTGCCAGCAGTCCGCACAGGGAGCTGAACACTGAAGCTTTCTTT. This chain uses TRBV6-1 with TRBJ1-1; D is perhaps TRBD1 (6 bases). Germline lookup yields CDR1 MNHNS and CDR2 SASEGT. V shed 5 bases and J shed 0 bases, with 13 bases lying between them. The CDR3 is made up of 15 amino acids.

Regarding this clonotype: One end of the junction fails to match germline, which may point to a read error. The rearrangement uses TRBV5-4 and TRBJ1-2, with 8 bases identical to TRBD1. The CDR3 is 14 amino acids. CDR1 and CDR2 (germline): SGHNT, YYREEE (reference sequence). The CDR3 DNA reads TGTGCCAGCAGCTCCCCATTAGATAGACAGGGGACTTCCTTC. It specifies CASSSPLDRQGTSF.

The chain links TRBV11-3 to TRBJ1-6; the D is unclear. The CDR3 totals 15 residues. The germline gives CDR1 SGHNT, CDR2 YENEEA. The V and J ends lost 5 bases and 7 bases respectively, with 15 bases between them. CDR3 DNA sequence: TGTGCCAGCAGCCTAGCGGGAGTGGTAAATTCACCCCTCCACTTT. Encoded protein: CASSLAGVVNSPLHF.

The chain links TRBV20-1 to TRBJ1-2; 9 positions agree with TRBD1. The CDR3 spans 13 residues. Germline-derived CDR1 and CDR2 are DFQATT and SNEGSKA (reference sequence). V gave up 6 bases and J gave up 8 bases; unmatched junction bases: 10. The CDR3 region has the DNA TGCAGTGCCAACTTGGGACAGGGCGACGGCTACACCTTC. Translated, it gives CSANLGQGDGYTF.

The chain combines TRBV6-1 with TRBJ1-1; TRBD1 aligns across 7 bases. Germline V gene data show CDR1 as MNHNS and CDR2 as SASEGT. V shed 7 bases, J shed 1 base, and the junction held 6 bases outside the gene matches. This CDR3 has 14 residues. The CDR3 bases are TGTGCCAGCATCATAGGACAGGAGAACACTGAAGCTTTCTTT. This codes for CASIIGQENTEAFF.

The V gene is TRBV7-2, the J gene TRBJ1-4, with 9 bases identical to TRBD1. Trimming took 4 bases from V and 2 from J; bases not matched to a gene: 5. Germline V gene lookup returns CDR1 SGHTA and CDR2 FQGNSA. The CDR3 consists of 16 residues. The CDR3 coding sequence is TGTGCCAGCAGCTGGGACAGGGATTGGACTAATGAAAAACTGTTTTTT. Protein product: CASSWDRDWTNEKLFF.

The chain joins TRBV7-2 to TRBJ1-2; D remains ambiguous. Germline V gene sequence: CDR1 SGHTA, CDR2 FQGNSA. The CDR3 loop spans 13 amino acids. Trimming cost V 2 bases and J 7 bases, with 11 bases left between them. CDR3 in amino acids: CASSLRGLGGYTF. DNA of the CDR3: TGTGCCAGCAGCTTACGGGGATTAGGTGGCTACACCTTC.

In its sample, this clonotype was seen a few times. The chain links TRBV20-1 to TRBJ1-2; D is unresolved. V lost 6 bases and J lost 4, with 18 bases in between. The CDR3 runs to 14 residues. Germline CDR1 is DFQATT and CDR2 is SNEGSKA (reference sequence). The CDR3 DNA is TGCAGTGCCCCCTCCCCGGAAAGACGCTATGGCTACACCTTC. Residues: CSAPSPERRYGYTF.

V gene TRBV18 combines with J gene TRBJ2-5; maybe TRBD1 (6 bases). With 2 bases removed from V and 1 base from J, the gap between germline ends came to 14 bases. Germline V gives CDR1 KGHSH, CDR2 LQKENI. The CDR3 has 16 residues. CDR3 residues: CASSPSVGGSQETQYF. CDR3 nucleotide sequence: TGTGCCAGCTCACCAAGCGTTGGGGGCAGCCAAGAGACCCAGTACTTC. Full variable domain (outside the CDR3, taken from reference TRBV18 and TRBJ2-5): NAGVMQNPRHLVRRRGQEARLRCSPMKGHSHVYWYRQLPEEGLKFMVYLQKENIIDESGMPKERFSAEFPKEGPSILRIQQVVRGDSAAYFCASSPSVGGSQETQYFGPGTRLLVL.

CDR3 sequence (DNA): TGTGCCAGCAGTACAGGGATAGGCTACACCTTC. It is translated as CASSTGIGYTF. The gene calls are TRBV2 and TRBJ1-2, with D perhaps TRBD1 (6 bases). Germline V CDR1 and CDR2: SNHLY, FYNNEI. This CDR3 is 11 amino acids long. V shed 5 bases and J shed 8 bases, with 9 bases lying between them.

This clonotype was seen a handful of times. The chain employs TRBV29-1 and TRBJ1-1; 7 positions match TRBD1. Trimming cost V 3 bases and J 0 bases; bases outside gene matches: 1. In germline, CDR1 is SQVTM, CDR2 ANQGSEA. This CDR3 has 13 amino acids. The DNA of the CDR3 is TGCAGCGTTGACACAGGGGTGAACACTGAAGCTTTCTTT. It yields the protein CSVDTGVNTEAFF.

This clonotype was seen a few times. V and J are TRBV20-1 and TRBJ1-3; D might be TRBD1 (6 bases). Germline-derived CDR1 and CDR2 are DFQATT and SNEGSKA (reference sequence). The CDR3 totals 17 residues. Deletions cut 0 bases from V and 3 bases from J, with 18 bases between. The CDR3 region has the DNA TGCAGTGCTAGAGATTTAGGTTTAAGGGGGTTTGGAAACACCATATATTTT. This sequence encodes CSARDLGLRGFGNTIYF.

This chain connects TRBV12-3 or TRBV12-4 to TRBJ1-1, with D hard to call. V shed 3 bases and J shed 6 bases, with 11 bases lying between them. This CDR3 region has 13 residues. The CDR3 region has the DNA TGTGCCAGCAGTTTGAAGGGTCGCTCTGAAGCTTTCTTT. Translated, it gives CASSLKGRSEAFF.

The rearrangement uses TRBV20-1 and TRBJ2-3, with D tentatively TRBD2 (6 bases). CDR3 length: 14 amino acids. The V gene lost 6 bases and the J gene lost 4 bases, with 17 bases spanning the gap. Per the germline V gene, CDR1 is DFQATT and CDR2 is SNEGSKA (reference sequence). CDR3 sequence (DNA): TGCAGTGCCGACCCGCGGGGCGGGTCAGATACGCAGTATTTT. This gives the protein CSADPRGGSDTQYF.